The 6 T cell receptor beta chains presented below share a single source sample, sequenced in a study of blood T cell repertoires in COVID-19. Only in-frame clones appear in the TCRdb table, and some are missing; sequencing was by immunoSEQ multiplex PCR. The table records around 150,000 clones, approximately 81% of them present only once. What was sequenced was peripheral blood. Receptors were obtained from a man aged 40-50 years with acute or convalescent COVID-19.

CDR3 in DNA: TGTGCCAGCAGTTTGGGAGGTCGACAACGGCAAGAGACCCAGTACTTC. Translated, it gives CASSLGGRQRQETQYF. V gene TRBV6-5 combines with J gene TRBJ2-5; a weak D match, TRBD2 (6 bases). The CDR3 covers 16 residues. V lost 4 bases to trimming and J lost 2 bases, with 17 bases between them. CDR1 and CDR2 (germline): MNHEY, SVGAGI.

The chain has TRBV5-1 and TRBJ2-1, with TRBD2 matching 11 bases. The V segment lost 1 base and the J segment 5 bases; nucleotides outside the gene matches: 5. This CDR3 contains 16 residues. Germline V gives CDR1 SGHRS, CDR2 YFSETQ. The CDR3 region has the DNA TGCGCCAGCAGCTTGATTAGCGGGGGGGCAAACAATGAGCAGTTCTTC. The encoded protein is CASSLISGGANNEQFF.

The rearrangement joins TRBV6-5 to TRBJ2-1, with 7 bases aligning to TRBD2. The CDR3 contains 15 residues. The germline V gene has CDR1 MNHEY and CDR2 SVGAGI. V lost 2 bases and J lost 5; bases outside the gene matches: 6. The CDR3 coding sequence is TGTGCCAGCAGTTACGGCGGGGGACCAAACAATGAGCAGTTCTTC. Encoded protein: CASSYGGGPNNEQFF.

The V call is TRBV5-4, the J call TRBJ2-1; D call uncertain. V was pared by 0 bases and J by 5 bases, with 9 bases between. The germline gives CDR1 SGHNT, CDR2 YYREEE (reference sequence). The CDR3 length is 14 residues. CDR3 region: CASSLAGSNNEQFF. For the CDR3, the DNA is TGTGCCAGCAGCTTGGCCGGTAGCAACAATGAGCAGTTCTTC.

The chain combines TRBV11-1 with TRBJ2-1; tentative D call: TRBD2 (5 bases). V shed 5 bases and J shed 9 bases, with 8 bases lying between them. CDR3 length: 11 amino acids. In germline, CDR1 is SGHAT, CDR2 FQDESV (reference sequence). As DNA, the CDR3 is TGTGCCAGCAGCATGAGGGCTGAGCAGTTCTTC. Translated, it gives CASSMRAEQFF.

The gene calls are TRBV4-2 and TRBJ2-7, with 8 bases that match TRBD2. The CDR3 runs to 16 residues. Germline-derived CDR1 and CDR2 are LGHNA and YNFKEQ. V gave up 0 bases and J gave up 2 bases; unmatched junction bases: 6. In DNA form, the CDR3 reads TGTGCCAGCAGCCAAGACACTAGCGGAGTAACCTACGAGCAGTACTTC. Translating gives CASSQDTSGVTYEQYF.